This TCR beta chain was sequenced in a study of blood T cell repertoires in COVID-19. About the study: Samples representing acute and convalescent COVID-19 were sourced from the United States, Italy and Spain.

J gave up 4 bases and V 5 bases, and 5 bases lay outside the gene matches. The CDR3 has 14 residues. Germline CDR1 MGHRA, CDR2 YSYEKL. Study processing details: The assay estimated nucleated cells by amplifying reference gene primers. TCRdb's copy holds only in-frame clones and misses some; the assay was immunoSEQ multiplex PCR. The V and J calls and the clone size are those of that table, but D and trimming were determined from the DNA. Counted here are more than 300,000 clones, more than 90% occurring once; the ten biggest clones make up around a sixth. Clinical histories supplied by participants themselves formed the basis of cohort assignment.

The sequence was collected from a young woman who had recovered from COVID-19. The chain employs TRBV4-1 and TRBJ1-2, with 9 bases fitting TRBD1. Material: PBMCs or T cells enriched from blood (not recorded which). In DNA, the CDR3 is TGCGCCAGCAGCGTTGGGACAGGGACCTATGGCTACACCTTC. Protein sequence: CASSVGTGTYGYTF.